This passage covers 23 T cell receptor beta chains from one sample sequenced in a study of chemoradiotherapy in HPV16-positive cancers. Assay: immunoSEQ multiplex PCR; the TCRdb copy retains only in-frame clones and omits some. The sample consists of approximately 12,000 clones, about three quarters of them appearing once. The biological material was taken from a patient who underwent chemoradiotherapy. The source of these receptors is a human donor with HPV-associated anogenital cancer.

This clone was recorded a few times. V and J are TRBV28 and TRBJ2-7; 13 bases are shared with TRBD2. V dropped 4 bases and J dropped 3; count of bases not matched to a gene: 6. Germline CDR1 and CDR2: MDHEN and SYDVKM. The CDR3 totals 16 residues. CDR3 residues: CASSSAGTSGIYEQYF. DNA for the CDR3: TGTGCCAGCAGTTCAGCTGGGACTAGCGGGATCTACGAGCAGTACTTC. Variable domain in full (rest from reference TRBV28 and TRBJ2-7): DVKVTQSSRYLVKRTGEKVFLECVQDMDHENMFWYRQDPGLGLRLIYFSYDVKMKEKGDIPEGYSVSREKKERFSLILESASTNQTSMYLCASSSAGTSGIYEQYFGPGTRLTVT.

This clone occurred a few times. CDR3 coding DNA: TGTGCCAGCAGTCAACAGGGGGATCGGGGCTACACCTTC. Translating it yields CASSQQGDRGYTF. V usage is TRBV6-1 and J usage is TRBJ1-2; 8 bases are shared with TRBD1. V was clipped by 5 bases and J by 8 bases; unmatched bases: 7. In germline, CDR1 is MNHNS, CDR2 SASEGT. The CDR3 consists of 13 residues.

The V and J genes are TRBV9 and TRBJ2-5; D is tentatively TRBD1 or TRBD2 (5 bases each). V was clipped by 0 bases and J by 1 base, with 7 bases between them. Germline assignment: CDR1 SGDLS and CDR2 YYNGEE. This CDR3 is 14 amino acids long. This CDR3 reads CASSVGGTQETQYF. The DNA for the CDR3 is TGTGCCAGCAGCGTAGGTGGGACCCAAGAGACCCAGTACTTC.

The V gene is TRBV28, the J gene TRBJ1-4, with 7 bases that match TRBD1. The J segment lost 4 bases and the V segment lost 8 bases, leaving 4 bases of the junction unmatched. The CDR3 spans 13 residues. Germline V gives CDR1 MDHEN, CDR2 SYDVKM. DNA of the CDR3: TGTGCCAGCCTGGGACAGAGTAATGAAAAACTGTTTTTT. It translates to CASLGQSNEKLFF.

In nucleotides, the CDR3 is TGTGCCAGCAGCTTAGCGGGTCAGCCCCAGCATTTT. As protein: CASSLAGQPQHF. The genes are TRBV7-9 and TRBJ1-5; D gene ambiguous. Germline V lookup: CDR1 SEHNR, CDR2 FQNEAQ (reference sequence). The V and J ends lost 0 bases and 6 bases respectively, with 3 bases between them. The CDR3 runs 12 residues.

The CDR3 nucleotides read TGTGCCAGCAGTTTGTCTCGCGGGGCTTATGAAAAACTGTTTTTT. Encoded protein: CASSLSRGAYEKLFF. The V gene is TRBV27, the J gene TRBJ1-4, with D tentatively TRBD1 (5 bases). In germline, CDR1 is MNHEY, CDR2 SMNVEV (reference sequence). The CDR3 has 15 amino acids. Trimming pared 3 bases from V and 6 bases from J, leaving 14 bases between.

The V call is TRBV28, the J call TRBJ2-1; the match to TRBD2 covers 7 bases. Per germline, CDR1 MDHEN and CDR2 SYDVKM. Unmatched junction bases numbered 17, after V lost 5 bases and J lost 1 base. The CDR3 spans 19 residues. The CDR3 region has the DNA TGTGCCAGCAGTCCGCTGGTGGGCGGGAGAGTCGGGTCCTACAATGAGCAGTTCTTC. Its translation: CASSPLVGGRVGSYNEQFF.

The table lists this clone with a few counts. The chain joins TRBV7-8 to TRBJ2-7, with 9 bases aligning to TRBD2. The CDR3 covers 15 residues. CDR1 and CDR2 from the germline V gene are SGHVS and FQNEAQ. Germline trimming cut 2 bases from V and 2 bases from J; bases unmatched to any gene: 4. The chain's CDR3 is CASSLIGTSTYEQYF. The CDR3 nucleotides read TGTGCCAGCAGCTTAATCGGGACTAGCACCTACGAGCAGTACTTC.

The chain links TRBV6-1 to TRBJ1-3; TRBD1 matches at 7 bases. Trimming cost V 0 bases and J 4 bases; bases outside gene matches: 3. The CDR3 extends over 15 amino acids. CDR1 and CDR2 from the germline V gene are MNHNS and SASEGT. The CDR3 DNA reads TGTGCCAGCAGTGAAGCTGAGACAGGGGGAAACACCATATATTTT. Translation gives CASSEAETGGNTIYF.

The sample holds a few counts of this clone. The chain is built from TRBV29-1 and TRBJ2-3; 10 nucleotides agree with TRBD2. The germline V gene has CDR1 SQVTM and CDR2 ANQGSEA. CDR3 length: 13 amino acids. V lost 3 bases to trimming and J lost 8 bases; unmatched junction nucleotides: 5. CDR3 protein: CSVDPGLASTQYF. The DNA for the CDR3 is TGCAGCGTTGATCCGGGACTAGCGTCTACGCAGTATTTT.

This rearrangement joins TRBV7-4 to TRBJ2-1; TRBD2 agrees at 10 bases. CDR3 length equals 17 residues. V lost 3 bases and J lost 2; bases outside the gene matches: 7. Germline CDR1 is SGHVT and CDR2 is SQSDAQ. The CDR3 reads CASSLNGTSETYNEQFF. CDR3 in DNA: TGTGCCAGCAGCTTGAACGGGACTAGCGAGACCTACAATGAGCAGTTCTTC.

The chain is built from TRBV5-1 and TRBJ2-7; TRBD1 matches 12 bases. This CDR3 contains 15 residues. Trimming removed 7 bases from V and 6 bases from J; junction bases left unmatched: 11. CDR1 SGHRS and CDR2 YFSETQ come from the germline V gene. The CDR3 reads CASGNTGTGGFEQYF. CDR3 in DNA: TGCGCCAGCGGTAATACCGGGACAGGGGGCTTCGAGCAGTACTTC. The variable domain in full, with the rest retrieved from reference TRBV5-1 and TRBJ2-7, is KAGVTQTPRYLIKTRGQQVTLSCSPISGHRSVSWYQQTPGQGLQFLFEYFSETQRNKGNFPGRFSGRQFSNSRSEMNVSTLELGDSALYLCASGNTGTGGFEQYFGPGTRLTVT.

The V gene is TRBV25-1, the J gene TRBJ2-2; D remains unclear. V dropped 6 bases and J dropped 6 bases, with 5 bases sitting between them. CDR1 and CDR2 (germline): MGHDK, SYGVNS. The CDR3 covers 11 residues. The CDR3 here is CASRVAGELFF. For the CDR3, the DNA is TGTGCCAGCAGGGTCGCCGGGGAGCTGTTTTTT.

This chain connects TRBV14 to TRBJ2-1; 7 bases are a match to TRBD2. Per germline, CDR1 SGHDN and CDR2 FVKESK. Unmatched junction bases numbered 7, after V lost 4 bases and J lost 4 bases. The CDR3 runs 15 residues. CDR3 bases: TGTGCCAGCAGCCCCATTACTAGCGTGTACAATGAGCAGTTCTTC. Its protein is CASSPITSVYNEQFF. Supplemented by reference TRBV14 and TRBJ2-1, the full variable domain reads EAGVTQFPSHSVIEKGQTVTLRCDPISGHDNLYWYRRVMGKEIKFLLHFVKESKQDESGMPNNRFLAERTGGTYSTLKVQPAELEDSGVYFCASSPITSVYNEQFFGPGTRLTVL.

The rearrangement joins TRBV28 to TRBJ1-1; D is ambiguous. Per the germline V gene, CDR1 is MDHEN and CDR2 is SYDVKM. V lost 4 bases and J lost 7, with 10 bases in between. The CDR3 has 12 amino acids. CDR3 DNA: TGTGCCAGCAGTTACAATTATTTTGAAGCTTTCTTT. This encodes CASSYNYFEAFF. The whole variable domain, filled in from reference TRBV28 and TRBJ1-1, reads DVKVTQSSRYLVKRTGEKVFLECVQDMDHENMFWYRQDPGLGLRLIYFSYDVKMKEKGDIPEGYSVSREKKERFSLILESASTNQTSMYLCASSYNYFEAFFGQGTRLTVV.

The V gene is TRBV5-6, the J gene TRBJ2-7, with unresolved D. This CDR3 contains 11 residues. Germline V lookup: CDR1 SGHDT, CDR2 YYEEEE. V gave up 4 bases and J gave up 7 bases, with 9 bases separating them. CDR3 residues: CASSRLGEQYF. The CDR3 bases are TGTGCCAGCAGCCGTTTGGGGGAGCAGTACTTC.

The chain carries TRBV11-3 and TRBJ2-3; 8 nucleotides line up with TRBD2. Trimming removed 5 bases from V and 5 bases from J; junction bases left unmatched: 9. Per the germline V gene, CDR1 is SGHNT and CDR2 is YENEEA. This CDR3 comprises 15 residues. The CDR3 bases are TGTGCCAGCAGCCCTGGGACTAGTGAGGTAGATACGCAGTATTTT. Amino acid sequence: CASSPGTSEVDTQYF.

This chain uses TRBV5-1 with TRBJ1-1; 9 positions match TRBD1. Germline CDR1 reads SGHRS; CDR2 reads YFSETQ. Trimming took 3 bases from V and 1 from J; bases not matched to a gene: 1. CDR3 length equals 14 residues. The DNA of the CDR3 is TGCGCCAGCAGCTGGGGACAGGGGAACACTGAAGCTTTCTTT. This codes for CASSWGQGNTEAFF.

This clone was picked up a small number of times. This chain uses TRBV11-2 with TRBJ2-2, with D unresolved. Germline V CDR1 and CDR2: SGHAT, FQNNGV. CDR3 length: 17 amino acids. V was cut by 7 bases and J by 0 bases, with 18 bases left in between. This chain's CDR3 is CASTQTLGSTNTGELFF. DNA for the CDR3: TGTGCCAGCACCCAAACGCTGGGTAGTACGAACACCGGGGAGCTGTTTTTT.

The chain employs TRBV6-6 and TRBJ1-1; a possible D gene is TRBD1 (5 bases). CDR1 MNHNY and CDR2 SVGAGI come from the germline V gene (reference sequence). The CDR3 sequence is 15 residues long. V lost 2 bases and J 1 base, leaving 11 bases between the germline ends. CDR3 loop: CASSYPTAGNTEAFF. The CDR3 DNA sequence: TGTGCCAGCAGTTACCCGACAGCGGGGAACACTGAAGCTTTCTTT.

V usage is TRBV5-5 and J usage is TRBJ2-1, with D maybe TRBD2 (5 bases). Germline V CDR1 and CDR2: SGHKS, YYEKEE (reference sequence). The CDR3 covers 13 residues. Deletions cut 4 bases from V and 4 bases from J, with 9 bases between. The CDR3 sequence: CASSDRDYNEQFF. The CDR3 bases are TGTGCCAGCAGCGACCGGGATTACAATGAGCAGTTCTTC.

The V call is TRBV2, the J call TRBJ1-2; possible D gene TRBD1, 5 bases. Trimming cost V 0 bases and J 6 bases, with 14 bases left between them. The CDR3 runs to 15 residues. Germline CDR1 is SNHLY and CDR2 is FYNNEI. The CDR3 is CASSEALQVLHGYTF. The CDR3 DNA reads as TGTGCCAGCAGTGAAGCGCTACAGGTTTTACATGGCTACACCTTC. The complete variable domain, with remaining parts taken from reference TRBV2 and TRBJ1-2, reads EPEVTQTPSHQVTQMGQEVILRCVPISNHLYFYWYRQILGQKVEFLVSFYNNEISEKSEIFDDQFSVERPDGSNFTLKIRSTKLEDSAMYFCASSEALQVLHGYTFGSGTRLTVV.

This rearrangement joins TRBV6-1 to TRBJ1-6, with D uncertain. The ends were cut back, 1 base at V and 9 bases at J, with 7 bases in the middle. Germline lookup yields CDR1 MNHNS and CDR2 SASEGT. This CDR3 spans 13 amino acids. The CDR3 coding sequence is TGTGCCAGCAGTGAAGGACACGCTTCACCCCTCCACTTT. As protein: CASSEGHASPLHF.